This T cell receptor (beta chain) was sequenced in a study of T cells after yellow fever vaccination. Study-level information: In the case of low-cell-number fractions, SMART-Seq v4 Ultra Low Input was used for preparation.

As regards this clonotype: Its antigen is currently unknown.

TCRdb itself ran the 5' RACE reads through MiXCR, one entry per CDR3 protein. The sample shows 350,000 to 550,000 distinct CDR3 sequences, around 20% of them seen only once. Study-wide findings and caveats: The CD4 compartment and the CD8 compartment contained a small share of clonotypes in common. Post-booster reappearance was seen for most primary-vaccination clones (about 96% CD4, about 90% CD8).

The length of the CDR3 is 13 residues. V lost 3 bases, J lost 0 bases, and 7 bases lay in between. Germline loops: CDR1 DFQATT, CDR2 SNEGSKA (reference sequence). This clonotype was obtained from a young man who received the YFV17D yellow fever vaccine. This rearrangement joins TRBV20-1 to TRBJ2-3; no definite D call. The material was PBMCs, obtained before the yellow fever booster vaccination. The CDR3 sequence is CSASFLSTDTQYF. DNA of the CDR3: TGCAGTGCTAGCTTTCTAAGCACAGATACGCAGTATTTT.